These 12 T cell receptor beta chains were all obtained from the same sample, sequenced in a study of blood T cell repertoires in COVID-19. The repertoire was sequenced with immunoSEQ multiplex PCR; TCRdb's copy has only in-frame clones and lacks some. The table has 200,000 to 250,000 clones, under 85% seen once. Sequencing was performed on peripheral blood. These receptor sequences come from a woman aged 30 to 39 with COVID-19, enrolled during active disease.

This chain uses TRBV30 with TRBJ2-1; 12 bases agree with TRBD2. Germline CDR1 GTSNPN, CDR2 SVGIG (reference sequence). The CDR3 runs to 13 residues. Unmatched junction bases numbered 6, after V lost 5 bases and J lost 10 bases. The CDR3 DNA is TGTGCCTGGTCTCTAGCGGGAGGGTTGGAGCAGTTCTTC. Translation: CAWSLAGGLEQFF.

V usage is TRBV7-9 and J usage is TRBJ2-1; TRBD1 is a possible D gene (5 bases). Germline CDR1 is SEHNR and CDR2 is FQNEAQ (reference sequence). The CDR3 runs to 12 residues. Trimming removed 5 bases at V and 6 bases at J, with 8 bases between. CDR3 coding DNA: TGTGCCAGCAGCAATGGGGCCAATGAGCAGTTCTTC. Translation: CASSNGANEQFF.

The rearrangement uses TRBV7-8 and TRBJ2-5; D possibly corresponds to TRBD1 (5 bases). Germline V gene sequence: CDR1 SGHVS, CDR2 FQNEAQ. This CDR3 is built from 15 residues. The ends were cut back, 1 base at V and 0 bases at J, with 9 bases in the middle. CDR3 sequence reads: CASSLVRAYQETQYF. The CDR3 DNA is TGTGCCAGCAGCTTAGTCAGGGCGTACCAAGAGACCCAGTACTTC.

V usage is TRBV5-5 and J usage is TRBJ1-1; D is ambiguous. V gave up 0 bases and J gave up 0 bases, with 12 bases separating them. Germline V lookup: CDR1 SGHKS, CDR2 YYEKEE (reference sequence). The CDR3 covers 16 residues. The CDR3 reads CASSLVGNPLNTEAFF. The DNA for the CDR3 is TGTGCCAGCAGCTTGGTGGGCAACCCCTTGAACACTGAAGCTTTCTTT.

The rearrangement joins TRBV9 to TRBJ2-1; 9 bases are shared with TRBD2. Germline V gives CDR1 SGDLS, CDR2 YYNGEE. The CDR3 is 16 amino acids. The junction had 10 bases not matched to a gene; V was cut back by 2 bases and J by 7 bases. CDR3 in amino acids: CASSVRTGLALNEQFF. CDR3 DNA: TGTGCCAGCAGCGTCCGAACGGGACTAGCTTTGAATGAGCAGTTCTTC.

The gene calls are TRBV27 and TRBJ2-1, with D maybe TRBD2 (6 bases). Germline CDR1 and CDR2: MNHEY and SMNVEV (reference sequence). The CDR3 runs 16 residues. V lost 0 bases and J lost 4, with 13 bases in between. In DNA, the CDR3 is TGTGCCAGCAGTTTATCGACTGGGGACTTTTACAATGAGCAGTTCTTC. It yields the protein CASSLSTGDFYNEQFF.

The chain is built from TRBV7-2 and TRBJ1-2; TRBD1 is a possible D gene (6 bases). The CDR3 contains 14 residues. Between the trimmed V and J ends, which lost 6 bases and 4 bases, there was a span of 15 bases. Germline V lookup: CDR1 SGHTA, CDR2 FQGNSA. CDR3 nucleotides: TGTGCCAGCAGGCCCGGGGGGGCGGTCTATGGCTACACCTTC. This sequence encodes CASRPGGAVYGYTF.

This sequence joins TRBV19 and TRBJ2-1, with a weak D call TRBD2 (6 bases). The germline gives CDR1 LNHDA, CDR2 SQIVND (reference sequence). Between the trimmed V and J ends, which lost 7 bases and 3 bases, there was a span of 13 bases. The CDR3 has 14 amino acids. As DNA, the CDR3 is TGTGCCAGTATGGGACTTCCTAGCTACAATGAGCAGTTCTTC. Translation gives CASMGLPSYNEQFF.

This sequence joins TRBV29-1 and TRBJ2-7; D perhaps matches TRBD2 (5 bases). CDR3 length: 11 residues. Deletions cut 4 bases from V and 3 bases from J, with 7 bases between. In germline, CDR1 is SQVTM, CDR2 ANQGSEA. CDR3 sequence reads: CSVVRGYEQYF. CDR3 nucleotide sequence: TGCAGCGTTGTTCGGGGCTACGAGCAGTACTTC.

DNA for the CDR3: TGTGCCAGTAGTATAAATAGTGGGCTCTCCAGCCCAGATACGCAGTATTTT. Translating gives CASSINSGLSSPDTQYF. This chain connects TRBV19 to TRBJ2-3, with D unclear. The V gene's germline CDR1 is LNHDA and CDR2 SQIVND (reference sequence). There are 17 residues in the CDR3. The V end lost 2 bases, the J end lost 4 bases, and 19 bases lay between the germline ends.

The sample holds a few counts of this clone. The chain carries TRBV6-2 or TRBV6-3 and TRBJ2-7, with TRBD2 identical over 12 bases. With V trimmed by 5 bases and J by 3 bases, 5 bases remained unmatched. This CDR3 is built from 15 residues. Germline CDR1 reads MNHEY; CDR2 reads SVGEGT. The CDR3 protein is CASSRLGLAGYEQYF. Written as DNA, the CDR3 is TGTGCCAGCAGTCGGCTGGGACTAGCGGGCTACGAGCAGTACTTC.

CDR3 loop: CASSIPSRLNSGRPSYNEQFF. The CDR3 nucleotides are TGTGCCAGTAGTATCCCCTCACGTTTGAATAGCGGGAGGCCCTCCTACAATGAGCAGTTCTTC. This chain joins TRBV19 and TRBJ2-1; TRBD2 matches 10 bases. The J segment lost 0 bases and the V segment lost 3 bases, leaving 17 bases of the junction unmatched. Germline-derived CDR1 and CDR2 are LNHDA and SQIVND (reference sequence). This CDR3 contains 21 residues. Filled out from reference TRBV19 and TRBJ2-1, the complete variable domain reads DGGITQSPKYLFRKEGQNVTLSCEQNLNHDAMYWYRQDPGQGLRLIYYSQIVNDFQKGDIAEGYSVSREKKESFPLTVTSAQKNPTAFYLCASSIPSRLNSGRPSYNEQFFGPGTRLTVL.